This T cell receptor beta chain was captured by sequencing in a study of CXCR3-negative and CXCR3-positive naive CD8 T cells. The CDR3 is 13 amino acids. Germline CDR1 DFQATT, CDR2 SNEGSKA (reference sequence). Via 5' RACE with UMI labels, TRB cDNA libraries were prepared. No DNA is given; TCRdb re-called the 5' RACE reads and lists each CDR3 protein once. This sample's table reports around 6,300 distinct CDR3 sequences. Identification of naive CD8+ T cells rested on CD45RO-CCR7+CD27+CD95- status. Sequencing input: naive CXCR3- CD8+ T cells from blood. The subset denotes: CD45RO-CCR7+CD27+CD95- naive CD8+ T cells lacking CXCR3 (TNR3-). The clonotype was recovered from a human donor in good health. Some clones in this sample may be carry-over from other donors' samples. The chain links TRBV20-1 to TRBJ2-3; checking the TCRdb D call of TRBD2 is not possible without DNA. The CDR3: CSATWTTGDTQYF.